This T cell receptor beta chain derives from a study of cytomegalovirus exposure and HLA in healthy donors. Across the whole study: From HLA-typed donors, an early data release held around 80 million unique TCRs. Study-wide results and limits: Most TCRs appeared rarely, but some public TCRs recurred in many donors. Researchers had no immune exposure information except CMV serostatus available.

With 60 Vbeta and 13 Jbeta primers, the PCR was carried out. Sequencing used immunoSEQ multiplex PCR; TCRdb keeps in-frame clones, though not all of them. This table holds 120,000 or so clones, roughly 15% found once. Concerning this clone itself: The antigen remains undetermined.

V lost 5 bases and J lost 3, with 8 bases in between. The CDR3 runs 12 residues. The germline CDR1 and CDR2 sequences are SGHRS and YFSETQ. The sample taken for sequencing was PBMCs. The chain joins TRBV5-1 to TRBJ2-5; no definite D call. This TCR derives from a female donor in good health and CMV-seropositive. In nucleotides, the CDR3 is TGCGCCAGCAGAGGAAGCGAAGAGACCCAGTACTTC. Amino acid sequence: CASRGSEETQYF.